This TCR beta chain was identified in a study of blood T cell repertoires in COVID-19. Measured with immunoSEQ multiplex PCR; TCRdb has only the in-frame clones, and not every one. In the table there are some 100,000 clones, more than 75% of which are singletons. CDR3 length: 18 amino acids. Trimming took off 1 base at V and 8 bases at J, with 23 bases between the two ends. The germline CDR1 and CDR2 sequences are SEHNR and FQNEAQ (reference sequence). This clone was counted only a few times. This chain uses TRBV7-9 with TRBJ2-2, with a weak D call TRBD1 (6 bases). The sample comprised peripheral blood. The TCR comes from a man aged 50 to 59 with acute or convalescent COVID-19. The DNA of the CDR3 is TGTGCCAGCAGCTTAGTAAAGACCCGGGACACCGACCTGGGGGAGCTGTTTTTT. The encoded protein is CASSLVKTRDTDLGELFF.